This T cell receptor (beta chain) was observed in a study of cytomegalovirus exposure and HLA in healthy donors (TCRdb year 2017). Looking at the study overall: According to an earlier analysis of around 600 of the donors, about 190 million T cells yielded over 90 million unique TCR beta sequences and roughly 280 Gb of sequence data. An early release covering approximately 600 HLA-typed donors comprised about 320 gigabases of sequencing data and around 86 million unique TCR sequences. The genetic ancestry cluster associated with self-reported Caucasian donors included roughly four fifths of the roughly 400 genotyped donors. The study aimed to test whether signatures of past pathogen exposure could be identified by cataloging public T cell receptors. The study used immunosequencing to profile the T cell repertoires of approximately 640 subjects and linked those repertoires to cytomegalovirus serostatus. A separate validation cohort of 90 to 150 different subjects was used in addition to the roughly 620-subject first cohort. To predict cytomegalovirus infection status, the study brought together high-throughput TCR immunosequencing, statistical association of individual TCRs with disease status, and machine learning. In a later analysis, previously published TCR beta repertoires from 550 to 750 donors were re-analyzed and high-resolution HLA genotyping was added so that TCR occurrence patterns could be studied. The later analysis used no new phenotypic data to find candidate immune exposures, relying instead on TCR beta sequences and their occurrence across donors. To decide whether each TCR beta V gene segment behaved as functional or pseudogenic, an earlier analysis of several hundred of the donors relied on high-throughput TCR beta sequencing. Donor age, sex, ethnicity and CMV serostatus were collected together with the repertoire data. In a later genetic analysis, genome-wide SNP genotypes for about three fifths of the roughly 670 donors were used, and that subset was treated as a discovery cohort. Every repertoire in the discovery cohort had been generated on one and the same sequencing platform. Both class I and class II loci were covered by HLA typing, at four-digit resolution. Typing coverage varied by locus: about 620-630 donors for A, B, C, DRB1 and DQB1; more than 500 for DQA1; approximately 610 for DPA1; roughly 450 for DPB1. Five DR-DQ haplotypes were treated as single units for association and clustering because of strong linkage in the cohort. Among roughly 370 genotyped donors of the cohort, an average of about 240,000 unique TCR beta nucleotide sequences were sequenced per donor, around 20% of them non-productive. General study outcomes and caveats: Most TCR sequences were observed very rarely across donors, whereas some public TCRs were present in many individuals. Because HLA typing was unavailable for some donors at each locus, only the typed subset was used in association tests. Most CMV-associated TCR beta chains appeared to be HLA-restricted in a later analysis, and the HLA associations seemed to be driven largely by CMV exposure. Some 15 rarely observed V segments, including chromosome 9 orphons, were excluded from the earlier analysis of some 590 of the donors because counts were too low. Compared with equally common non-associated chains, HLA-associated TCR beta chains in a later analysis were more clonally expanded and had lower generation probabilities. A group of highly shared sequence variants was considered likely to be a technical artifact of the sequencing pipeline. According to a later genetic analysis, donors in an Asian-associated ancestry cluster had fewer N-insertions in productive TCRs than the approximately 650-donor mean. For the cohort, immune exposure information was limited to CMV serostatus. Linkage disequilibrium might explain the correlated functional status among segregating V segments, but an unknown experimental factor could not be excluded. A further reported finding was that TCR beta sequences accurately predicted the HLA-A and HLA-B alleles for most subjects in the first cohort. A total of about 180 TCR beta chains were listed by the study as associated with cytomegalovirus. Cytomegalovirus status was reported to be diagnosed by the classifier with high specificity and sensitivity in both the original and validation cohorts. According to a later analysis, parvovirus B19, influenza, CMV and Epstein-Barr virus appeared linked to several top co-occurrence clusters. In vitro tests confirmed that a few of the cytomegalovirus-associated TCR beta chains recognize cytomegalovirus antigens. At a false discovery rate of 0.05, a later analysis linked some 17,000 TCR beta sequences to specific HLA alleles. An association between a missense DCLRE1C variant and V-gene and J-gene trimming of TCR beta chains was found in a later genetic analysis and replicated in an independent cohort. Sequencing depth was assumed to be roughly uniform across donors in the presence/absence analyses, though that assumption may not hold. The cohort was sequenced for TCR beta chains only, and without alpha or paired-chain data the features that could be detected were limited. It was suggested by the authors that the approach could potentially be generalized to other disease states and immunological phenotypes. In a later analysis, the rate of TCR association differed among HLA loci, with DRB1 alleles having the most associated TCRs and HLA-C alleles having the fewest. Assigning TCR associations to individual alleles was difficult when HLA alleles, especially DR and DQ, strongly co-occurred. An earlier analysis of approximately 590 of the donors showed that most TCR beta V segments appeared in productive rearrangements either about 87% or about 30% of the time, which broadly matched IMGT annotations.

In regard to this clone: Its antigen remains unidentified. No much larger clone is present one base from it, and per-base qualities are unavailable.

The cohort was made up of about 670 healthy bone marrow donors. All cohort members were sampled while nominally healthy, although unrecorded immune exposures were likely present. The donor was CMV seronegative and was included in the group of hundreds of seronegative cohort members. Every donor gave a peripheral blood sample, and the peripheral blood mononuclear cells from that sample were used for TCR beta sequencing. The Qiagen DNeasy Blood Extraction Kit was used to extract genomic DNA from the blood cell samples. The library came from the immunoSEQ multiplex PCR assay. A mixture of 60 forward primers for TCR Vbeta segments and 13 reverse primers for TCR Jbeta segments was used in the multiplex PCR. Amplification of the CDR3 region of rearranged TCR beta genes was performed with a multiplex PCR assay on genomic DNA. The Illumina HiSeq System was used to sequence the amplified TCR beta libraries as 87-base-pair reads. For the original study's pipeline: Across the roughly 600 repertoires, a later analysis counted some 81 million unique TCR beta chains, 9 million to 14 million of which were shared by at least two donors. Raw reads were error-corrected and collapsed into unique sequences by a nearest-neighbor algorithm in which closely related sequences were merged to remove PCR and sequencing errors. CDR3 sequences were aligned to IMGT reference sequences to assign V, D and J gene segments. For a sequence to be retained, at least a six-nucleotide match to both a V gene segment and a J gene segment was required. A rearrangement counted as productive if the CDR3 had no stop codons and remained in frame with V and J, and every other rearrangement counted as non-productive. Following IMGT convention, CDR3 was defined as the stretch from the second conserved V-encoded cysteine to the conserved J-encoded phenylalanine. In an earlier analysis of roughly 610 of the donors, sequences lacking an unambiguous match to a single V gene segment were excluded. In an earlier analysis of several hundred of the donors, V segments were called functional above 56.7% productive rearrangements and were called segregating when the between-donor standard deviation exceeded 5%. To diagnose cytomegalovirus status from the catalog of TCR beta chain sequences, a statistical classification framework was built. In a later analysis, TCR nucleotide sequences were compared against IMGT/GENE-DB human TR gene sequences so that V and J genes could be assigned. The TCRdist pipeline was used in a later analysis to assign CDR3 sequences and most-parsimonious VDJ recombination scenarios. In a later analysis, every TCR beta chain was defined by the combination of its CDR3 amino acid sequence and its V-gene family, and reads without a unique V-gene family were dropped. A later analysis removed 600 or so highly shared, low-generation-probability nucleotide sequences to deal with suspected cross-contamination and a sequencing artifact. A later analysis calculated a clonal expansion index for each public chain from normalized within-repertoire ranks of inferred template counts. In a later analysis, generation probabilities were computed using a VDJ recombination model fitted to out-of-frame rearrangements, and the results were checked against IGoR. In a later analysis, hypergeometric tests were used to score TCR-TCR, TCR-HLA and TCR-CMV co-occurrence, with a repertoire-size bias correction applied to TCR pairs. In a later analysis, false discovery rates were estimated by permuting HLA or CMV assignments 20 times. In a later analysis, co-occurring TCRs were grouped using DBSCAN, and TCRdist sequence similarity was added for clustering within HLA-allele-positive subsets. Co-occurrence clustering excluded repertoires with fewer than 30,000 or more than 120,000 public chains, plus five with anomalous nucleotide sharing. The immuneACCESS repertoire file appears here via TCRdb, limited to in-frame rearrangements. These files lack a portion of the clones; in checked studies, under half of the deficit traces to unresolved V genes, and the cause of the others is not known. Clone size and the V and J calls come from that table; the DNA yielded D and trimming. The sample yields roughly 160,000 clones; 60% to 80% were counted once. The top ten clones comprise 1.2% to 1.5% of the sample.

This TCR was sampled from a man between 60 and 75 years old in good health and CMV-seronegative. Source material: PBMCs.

The CDR3 has the sequence CAWSTPLEGEKLFF. The nucleotide sequence is TGTGCCTGGAGTACCCCTCTTGAGGGCGAAAAACTGTTTTTT. The chain is assembled from TRBV30 and TRBJ1-4; no confident D gene assignment can be made. The CDR1 and CDR2 encoded by the germline V gene (reference sequence) are GTSNPN and SVGIG. From cysteine to phenylalanine, the CDR3 is 14 amino acids long. Kept here is only the CDR3 DNA, which spans 42 bases and is read in frame from base 1. Trimming takes 2 bases from V and 8 bases from J, and the germline ends sit 15 bases apart. The full variable domain, with segments outside the CDR3 supplied by the reference TRBV30 and TRBJ1-4 proteins, appears as SQTIHQWPATLVQPVGSPLSLECTVEGTSNPNLYWYRQAAGRGLQLLFYSVGIGQISSEVPQNLSASRPQDRQFILSSKKLLLSDSGFYLCAWSTPLEGEKLFFGSGTQLSVL.